Each of the 9 T cell receptor beta chains below was sequenced from the same sample in a study of cytomegalovirus exposure and HLA in healthy donors. Amplification used 60 Vbeta primers and 13 Jbeta primers. TCRdb's table, derived via immunoSEQ multiplex PCR, lists solely in-frame clones and lacks some. The repertoire holds 90,000 to 100,000 clones, with under 80% as singletons. Sequences were obtained from PBMCs. The receptors come from a man in his forties in good health and CMV-seropositive.

This clone turned up a few times. The CDR3 protein is CASSLDPGVNADTQYF. In DNA, the CDR3 is TGTGCCAGCAGCTTGGACCCAGGGGTTAACGCAGATACGCAGTATTTT. The rearrangement uses TRBV5-5 and TRBJ2-3; D is possibly TRBD1 (6 bases). Trimming removed 0 bases at V and 4 bases at J, with 15 bases between. Germline lookup yields CDR1 SGHKS and CDR2 YYEKEE (reference sequence). This CDR3 region has 16 residues. The complete variable domain, with remaining parts taken from reference TRBV5-5 and TRBJ2-3, reads DAGVTQSPTHLIKTRGQQVTLRCSPISGHKSVSWYQQVLGQGPQFIFQYYEKEERGRGNFPDRFSARQFPNYSSELNVNALLLGDSALYLCASSLDPGVNADTQYFGPGTRLTVL.

The table lists this clone with a count of one. The rearrangement uses TRBV7-9 and TRBJ2-1; D is perhaps TRBD2 (6 bases). The CDR3 consists of 14 residues. The germline V gene encodes CDR1 SEHNR and CDR2 FQNEAQ (reference sequence). Trimming pared 2 bases from V and 5 bases from J, leaving 10 bases between. The CDR3 here is CASSLRGADNEQFF. For the CDR3, the DNA is TGTGCCAGCAGCTTACGCGGGGCCGACAATGAGCAGTTCTTC.

V is TRBV29-1 and J is TRBJ2-7; D is perhaps TRBD2 (6 bases). This CDR3 has 11 residues. CDR1 is SQVTM and CDR2 is ANQGSEA in the germline V gene. Trimming left V 4 bases short and J 6 bases short, with 10 bases between. This CDR3 is CSVGREAEQYF. Written as DNA, the CDR3 is TGCAGCGTTGGGAGGGAAGCCGAGCAGTACTTC.

The chain combines TRBV4-3 with TRBJ2-2, with D possibly being TRBD1 (6 bases). The germline V gene encodes CDR1 LGHNA and CDR2 YSLEER. This CDR3 spans 15 amino acids. V was shortened by 0 bases and J by 7 bases, with 12 bases between the two germline ends. CDR3 DNA sequence: TGCGCCAGCAGCCAAGATATGCAGGGGATCGGGGAGCTGTTTTTT. Translation: CASSQDMQGIGELFF.

This chain uses TRBV14 with TRBJ2-5; D is possibly TRBD1 (5 bases). Germline CDR1 reads SGHDN; CDR2 reads FVKESK. This CDR3 has 15 amino acids. The V end was cut by 4 bases, the J end by 2 bases, with 14 bases between. The CDR3 here is CASSPQRQPQETQYF. CDR3 DNA: TGTGCCAGCAGCCCCCAACGACAGCCTCAAGAGACCCAGTACTTC.

This chain joins TRBV28 and TRBJ2-6; 9 bases align to TRBD1. Germline CDR1 MDHEN, CDR2 SYDVKM. The ends lost 6 bases at V and 4 bases at J; junction bases unmatched: 10. The CDR3 runs 17 residues. The CDR3 here is CASSTGGYPSGANVLTF. Here the CDR3 DNA reads TGTGCCAGCAGCACAGGGGGCTATCCCTCGGGGGCCAACGTCCTGACTTTC.

The rearrangement uses TRBV4-1 and TRBJ2-5; 8 nucleotides agree with TRBD2. The CDR3 runs 16 residues. CDR1 MGHRA and CDR2 YSYEKL come from the germline V gene. V trimming: 4 bases; J trimming: 5 bases; junction bases outside the gene matches: 12. DNA for the CDR3: TGCGCCAGCAGCCGCCGAACAGCGGGAGAAGGGGAGACCCAGTACTTC. Translated: CASSRRTAGEGETQYF.

This sequence joins TRBV5-1 and TRBJ2-7; 7 bases map to TRBD1. V dropped 4 bases and J dropped 1; count of bases not matched to a gene: 5. Germline CDR1 SGHRS, CDR2 YFSETQ. This CDR3 has 14 residues. The CDR3 nucleotides are TGCGCCAGCAGCGCGACAGGGCCTTCCTACGAGCAGTACTTC. It yields the protein CASSATGPSYEQYF.

The V call is TRBV18, the J call TRBJ2-2; D ambiguous. Germline CDR1 reads KGHSH; CDR2 reads LQKENI. The CDR3 has 14 residues. V was trimmed by 2 bases and J by 8 bases, leaving 12 bases between them. The CDR3 spells CASSPSSVPGELFF. CDR3 in DNA: TGTGCCAGCTCACCATCGTCAGTCCCAGGGGAGCTGTTTTTT.